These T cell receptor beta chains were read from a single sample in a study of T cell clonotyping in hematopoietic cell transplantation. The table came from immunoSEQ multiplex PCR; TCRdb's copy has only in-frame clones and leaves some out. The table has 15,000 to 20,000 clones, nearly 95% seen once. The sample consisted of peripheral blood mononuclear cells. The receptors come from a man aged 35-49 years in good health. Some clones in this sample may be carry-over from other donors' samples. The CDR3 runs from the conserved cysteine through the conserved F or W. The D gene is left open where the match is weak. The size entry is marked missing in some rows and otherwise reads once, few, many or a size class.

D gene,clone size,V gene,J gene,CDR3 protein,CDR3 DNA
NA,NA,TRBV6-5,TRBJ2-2,CASSYGELGTGELFF,TGTGCCAGCAGTTATGGGGAACTGGGGACCGGGGAGCTGTTTTTT
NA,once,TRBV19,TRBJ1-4,CASSMRPAVGEKLFF,TGTGCCAGTAGTATGAGGCCGGCTGTAGGTGAAAAACTGTTTTTT
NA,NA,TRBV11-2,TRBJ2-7,CASSFMQGSYEQYF,TGTGCCAGCAGCTTTATGCAGGGGTCGTACGAGCAGTACTTC
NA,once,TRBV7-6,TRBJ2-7,CASSLAGGEQYF,TGTGCCAGCAGCTTAGCAGGAGGCGAGCAGTACTTC
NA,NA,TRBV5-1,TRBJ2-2,CASSVGGTSRGELFF,TGCGCCAGCAGCGTAGGGGGGACTTCTAGAGGGGAGCTGTTTTTT
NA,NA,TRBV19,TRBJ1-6,CASRQGRISPLHF,TGTGCCAGTAGGCAAGGTAGAATTTCACCCCTCCACTTT
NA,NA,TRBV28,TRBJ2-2,CASSPSLDTGELFF,TGTGCCAGCAGCCCCAGTCTAGACACCGGGGAGCTGTTTTTT
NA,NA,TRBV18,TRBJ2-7,CASSLDQLREQYF,TGTGCCAGCTCTCTTGATCAACTCCGCGAGCAGTACTTC
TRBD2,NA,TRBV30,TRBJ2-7,CAWNQLAGDEQYF,TGTGCCTGGAACCAACTAGCGGGGGACGAGCAGTACTTC
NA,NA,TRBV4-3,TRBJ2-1,CASSQGQGSYNEQFF,TGCGCCAGCAGCCAAGGTCAGGGGTCCTACAATGAGCAGTTCTTC
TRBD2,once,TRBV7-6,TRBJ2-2,CASSFSGGMNTGELFF,TGTGCCAGCAGCTTTAGCGGGGGGATGAACACCGGGGAGCTGTTTTTT
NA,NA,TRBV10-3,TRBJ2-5,CAISVEEETQYF,TGTGCCATCAGTGTAGAGGAAGAGACCCAGTACTTC
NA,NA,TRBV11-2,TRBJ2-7,CASSLEGAEQYF,TGTGCCAGCAGCTTAGAGGGGGCCGAGCAGTACTTC
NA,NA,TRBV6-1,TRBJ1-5,CASSRTGYQPQHF,TGTGCCAGCAGTCGTACAGGGTACCAGCCCCAGCATTTT
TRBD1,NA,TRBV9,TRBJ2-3,CASSGTGIPDTQYF,TGTGCCAGCAGCGGGACAGGGATCCCAGATACGCAGTATTTT
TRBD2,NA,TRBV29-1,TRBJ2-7,CSVELPLAGGRGEQYF,TGCAGCGTTGAATTACCCCTAGCGGGAGGGCGGGGCGAGCAGTACTTC
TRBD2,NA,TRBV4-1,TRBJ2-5,CASSQGVAGGETQYF,TGCGCCAGCAGCCAAGGGGTAGCGGGCGGTGAGACCCAGTACTTC
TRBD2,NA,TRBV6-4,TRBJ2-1,CASSEGGGANDEQFF,TGTGCCAGCAGTGAAGGCGGGGGGGCGAACGATGAGCAGTTCTTC
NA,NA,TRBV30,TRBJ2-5,CAWSVRTALQETQYF,TGTGCCTGGAGTGTAAGGACAGCCCTCCAAGAGACCCAGTACTTC
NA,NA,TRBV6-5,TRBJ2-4,CASSYSLGYIQYF,TGTGCCAGCAGTTACTCCCTGGGTTACATTCAGTACTTC
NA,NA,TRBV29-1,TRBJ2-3,CSVEDRGSSTDTQYF,TGCAGCGTTGAAGATCGGGGTAGCAGCACAGATACGCAGTATTTT
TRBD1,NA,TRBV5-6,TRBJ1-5,CASSTRDRGRQPQHF,TGTGCCAGCAGCACCCGGGACAGGGGACGACAGCCCCAGCATTTT
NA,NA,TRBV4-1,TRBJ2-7,CASSQTTGSYEQYF,TGCGCCAGCAGCCAGACGACAGGTTCATACGAGCAGTACTTC
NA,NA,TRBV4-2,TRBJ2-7,CASSPGWGEQYF,TGTGCCAGCAGCCCGGGATGGGGCGAGCAGTACTTC
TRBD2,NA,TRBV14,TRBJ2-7,CASSQEGLAMYEQYF,TGTGCCAGCAGCCAAGAGGGACTAGCGATGTACGAGCAGTACTTC
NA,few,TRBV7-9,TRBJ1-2,CASSPRNGGSYTF,TGTGCCAGCAGCCCCCGGAACGGGGGGAGCTACACCTTC
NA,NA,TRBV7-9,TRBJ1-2,CASSLARAEANYGYTF,TGTGCCAGCAGCTTAGCTCGGGCGGAAGCTAACTATGGCTACACCTTC
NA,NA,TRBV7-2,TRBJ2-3,CASSPQVRGGNRADTQYF,TGTGCCAGCAGCCCCCAGGTGAGGGGGGGGAACAGGGCCGATACGCAGTATTTT
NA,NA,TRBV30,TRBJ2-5,CAWSEGLETQYF,TGTGCCTGGAGCGAGGGGTTGGAGACCCAGTACTTC
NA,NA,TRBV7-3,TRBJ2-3,CASSSDRDTQYF,TGTGCCAGCAGCTCCGATCGAGATACGCAGTATTTT
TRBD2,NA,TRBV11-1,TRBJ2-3,CASSPRGLATDTQYF,TGTGCCAGCAGCCCGAGGGGACTAGCGACAGATACGCAGTATTTT
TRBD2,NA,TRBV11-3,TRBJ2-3,CASSRGTIDTDTQYF,TGTGCCAGCAGCCGAGGGACTATAGACACAGATACGCAGTATTTT
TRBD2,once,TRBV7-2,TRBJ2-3,CASSLAGGGWDTQYF,TGTGCCAGCAGCTTAGCCGGGGGGGGCTGGGATACGCAGTATTTT
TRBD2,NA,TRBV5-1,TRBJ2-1,CASRGGTAPGNEQFF,TGCGCCAGCAGGGGGGGGACCGCCCCGGGCAATGAGCAGTTCTTC
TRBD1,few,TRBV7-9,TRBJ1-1,CASSHDRGEAFF,TGTGCCAGCAGCCATGACAGGGGTGAAGCTTTCTTT
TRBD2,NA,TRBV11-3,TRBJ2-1,CASSSRLAGGPGDEQFF,TGTGCCAGCAGCTCGCGACTAGCGGGGGGCCCAGGGGATGAGCAGTTCTTC
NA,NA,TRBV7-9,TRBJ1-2,CASSTDRLNYGYTF,TGTGCCAGCAGTACCGACAGATTGAACTATGGCTACACCTTC
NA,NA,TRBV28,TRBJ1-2,CASSLRVDDGYTF,TGTGCCAGCAGTTTAAGAGTGGACGATGGCTACACCTTC
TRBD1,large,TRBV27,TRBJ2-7,CASSRTGVEQYF,TGTGCCAGCAGCCGAACAGGGGTTGAGCAGTACTTC
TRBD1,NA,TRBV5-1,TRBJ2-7,CASSFGQGVTYEQYF,TGCGCCAGCAGCTTCGGACAGGGGGTAACCTACGAGCAGTACTTC
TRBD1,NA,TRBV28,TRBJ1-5,CASSSGGQPQHF,TGTGCCAGCAGTTCAGGGGGGCAGCCCCAGCATTTT
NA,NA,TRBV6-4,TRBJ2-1,CASSDSGGYNEQFF,TGTGCCAGCAGTGACTCTGGGGGATACAATGAGCAGTTCTTC
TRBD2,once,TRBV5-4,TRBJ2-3,CASSLGAGVADTQYF,TGTGCCAGCAGCTTGGGGGCGGGAGTGGCAGATACGCAGTATTTT
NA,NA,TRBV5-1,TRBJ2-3,CASSLGQGSWGTDTQYF,TGCGCCAGCAGCTTGGGTCAGGGGAGTTGGGGCACAGATACGCAGTATTTT
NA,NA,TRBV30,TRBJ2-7,CAWSTSLGPYEQYF,TGTGCCTGGAGCACTAGTCTCGGTCCCTACGAGCAGTACTTC
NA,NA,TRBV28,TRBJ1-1,CASSENTEAFF,TGTGCCAGCAGTGAGAACACTGAAGCTTTCTTT
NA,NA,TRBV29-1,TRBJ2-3,CSVGTSTDTQYF,TGCAGCGTTGGGACTAGCACAGATACGCAGTATTTT
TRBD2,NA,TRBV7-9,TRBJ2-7,CASRPGTSGPYEQYF,TGTGCCAGCAGACCCGGGACTAGCGGACCCTACGAGCAGTACTTC
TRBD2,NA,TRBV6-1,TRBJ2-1,CASTLAEGSYNEQFF,TGTGCCAGCACTCTAGCGGAGGGATCCTACAATGAGCAGTTCTTC
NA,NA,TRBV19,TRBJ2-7,CASSITTGVFSEQYF,TGTGCCAGTAGTATTACCACAGGAGTTTTTAGCGAGCAGTACTTC
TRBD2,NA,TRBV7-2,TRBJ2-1,CASSPYTIAGGRGDEQFF,TGTGCCAGCAGCCCGTACACTATAGCGGGGGGGCGGGGTGATGAGCAGTTCTTC
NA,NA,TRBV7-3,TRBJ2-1,CASSLGSSSYNEQFF,TGTGCCAGCAGCTTGGGCAGCTCTTCCTACAATGAGCAGTTCTTC
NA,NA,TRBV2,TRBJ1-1,CASMADLNTEAFF,TGTGCCAGCATGGCGGACTTGAACACTGAAGCTTTCTTT
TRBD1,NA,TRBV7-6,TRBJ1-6,CASSPADRGYNSPLHF,TGTGCCAGCAGCCCCGCCGACAGGGGGTATAATTCACCCCTCCACTTT
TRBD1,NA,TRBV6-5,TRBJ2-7,CASSYSKQGPGEQYF,TGTGCCAGCAGTTACTCGAAACAGGGGCCTGGCGAGCAGTACTTC